This T cell receptor (beta chain) derives from a study of cytotoxic CD8 clonotypes in ibrutinib-treated CLL. Data came from immunoSEQ multiplex PCR; TCRdb stores just in-frame clones and leaves some out. Found here are over 70,000 clones, approximately 86% of them singletons; the top ten hold over 5%. Germline V gene lookup returns CDR1 MNHNS and CDR2 SASEGT. The CDR3 is 18 residues long. V gave up 1 base and J gave up 8 bases, with 26 bases separating them. The authors obtained roughly 1.8 micrograms of genomic DNA from cryopreserved PBMCs for TCR beta libraries. The origin of this receptor is a human donor with chronic lymphocytic leukemia. Sequences were derived from PBMCs, sampled before ibrutinib treatment. The chain is built from TRBV6-1 and TRBJ1-2, with unresolved D. The CDR3 sequence is CASSEERNRALLGVGYTF. The CDR3 DNA reads as TGTGCCAGCAGTGAAGAACGAAATAGGGCACTTTTAGGCGTCGGCTACACCTTC.